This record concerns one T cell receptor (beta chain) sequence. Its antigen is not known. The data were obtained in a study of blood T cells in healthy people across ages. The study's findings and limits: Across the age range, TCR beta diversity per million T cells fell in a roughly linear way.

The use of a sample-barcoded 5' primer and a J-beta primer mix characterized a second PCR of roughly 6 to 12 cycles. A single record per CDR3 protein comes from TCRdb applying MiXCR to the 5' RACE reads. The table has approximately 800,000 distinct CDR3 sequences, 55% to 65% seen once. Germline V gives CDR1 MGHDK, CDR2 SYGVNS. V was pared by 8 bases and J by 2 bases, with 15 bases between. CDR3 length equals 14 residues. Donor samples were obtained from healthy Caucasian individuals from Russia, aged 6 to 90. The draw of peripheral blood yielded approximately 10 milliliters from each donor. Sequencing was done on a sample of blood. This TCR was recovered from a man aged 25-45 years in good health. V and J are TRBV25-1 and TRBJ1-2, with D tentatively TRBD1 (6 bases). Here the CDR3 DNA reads TGTGCCAGCGCTACAGGGCCCGGCAACTATGGCTACACCTTC. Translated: CASATGPGNYGYTF.